This T cell receptor (beta chain) was found in a study of cytomegalovirus exposure and HLA in healthy donors. The germline V and J ends were trimmed by 6 bases and 2 bases, with 12 bases remaining between them. The CDR3 is 14 residues long. Germline CDR1 LNHDA, CDR2 SQIVND (reference sequence). Details on this clone: Its matching antigen is unknown. The same CDR3 also results from other DNA sequences found in this sample.

Study observations and caveats: A later analysis found that most CMV-associated TCR beta chains appeared HLA-restricted. Most TCR beta V segments were productive about 87% or about 30% of the time in an earlier analysis.

Use of 60 Vbeta and 13 Jbeta primers characterized the PCR. Sequencing was performed with immunoSEQ multiplex PCR; in TCRdb, only in-frame clones are kept and a portion is missing. The specimen's table records about 58,000 clones. The sequence derives from a male donor in good health and CMV-seronegative. Sequenced sample: PBMCs. V usage is TRBV19 and J usage is TRBJ2-3; D may be TRBD1 (5 bases). The CDR3 loop reads CASRRGGPTDTQYF. The CDR3 coding sequence is TGTGCCAGTAGAAGGGGCGGACCCACAGATACGCAGTATTTT. The full variable domain, its missing parts supplied by reference TRBV19 and TRBJ2-3, is DGGITQSPKYLFRKEGQNVTLSCEQNLNHDAMYWYRQDPGQGLRLIYYSQIVNDFQKGDIAEGYSVSREKKESFPLTVTSAQKNPTAFYLCASRRGGPTDTQYFGPGTRLTVL.